This T cell receptor beta chain appears in the sequencing data of a study of blood T cells in healthy people across ages. Sample-barcoded 5' priming and a J-beta primer mix drove a second PCR of about 6 to 12 cycles. The template-switch adaptor, which had 12 random nucleotides, put a tag on each cDNA molecule. MiXCR, applied by TCRdb to the 5' RACE reads, yields one record per CDR3 protein. Counted here are around 780,000 distinct CDR3 sequences, approximately 24% occurring once; the ten biggest clones make up under 3%. The table lists this clonotype with a few counts. Each sample yielded at least 6 million isolated PBMCs. Germline V gives CDR1 SGHRS, CDR2 YFSETQ. The CDR3 runs to 13 residues. Trimming at V came to 10 bases and at J to 2 bases, leaving 8 bases not matched to a gene. The same sample was also used in a study of T cells of mothers and their children. From that report: All donors were healthy and Caucasian; they were a few mothers and their six children.

This TCR came from a boy between 10 and 17 years old in good health. Sequenced sample: blood. This rearrangement joins TRBV5-1 to TRBJ2-5, with TRBD2 matching over 7 bases. The CDR3 spells CASKLATQETQYF. Here the CDR3 DNA reads TGCGCCTCCAAACTAGCGACTCAAGAGACCCAGTACTTC. The full variable domain, its missing parts supplied by reference TRBV5-1 and TRBJ2-5, is KAGVTQTPRYLIKTRGQQVTLSCSPISGHRSVSWYQQTPGQGLQFLFEYFSETQRNKGNFPGRFSGRQFSNSRSEMNVSTLELGDSALYLCASKLATQETQYFGPGTRLLVL.